Below, 15 T cell receptor beta chains from the same sample are listed, as sequenced in a study of blood T cell repertoires in COVID-19. Sequenced by immunoSEQ multiplex PCR; TCRdb stores in-frame clones only, minus some. The sample lists fewer than 10,000 clones; 88% were seen once. The sample was peripheral blood. The origin of the receptors is a human donor in a cohort sampled during active COVID-19.

This clone was counted a single time. The V call is TRBV28, the J call TRBJ2-7; TRBD2 matches 9 bases. The germline gives CDR1 MDHEN, CDR2 SYDVKM. V shed 6 bases, J shed 1 base, and the junction held 13 bases outside the gene matches. The CDR3 contains 17 residues. The CDR3 sequence: CASRSYPLAGTSYEQYF. CDR3 nucleotide sequence: TGTGCCAGCAGGTCTTACCCGCTAGCGGGAACTTCCTACGAGCAGTACTTC.

The CDR3 loop is CASSSKLAGVPNEQFF. The CDR3 bases are TGTGCCAGCAGCTCGAAACTAGCGGGAGTTCCCAATGAGCAGTTCTTC. The genes are TRBV5-5 and TRBJ2-1; 11 bases line up with TRBD2. The CDR3 has 16 residues. Germline lookup yields CDR1 SGHKS and CDR2 YYEKEE (reference sequence). With V trimmed by 3 bases and J by 6 bases, 8 bases remained unmatched.

The chain recombines TRBV5-4 with TRBJ2-2; 9 bases align to TRBD2. Trimming removed 0 bases from V and 2 bases from J; junction bases left unmatched: 5. The CDR3 is 17 residues long. Germline CDR1 and CDR2: SGHNT and YYREEE (reference sequence). DNA of the CDR3: TGTGCCAGCAGCTTGGGTACGGGACTAGCAAACACCGGGGAGCTGTTTTTT. Protein product: CASSLGTGLANTGELFF.

This clone is a singleton in its sample. The V gene is TRBV5-1, the J gene TRBJ2-3; D gene ambiguous. V was clipped by 4 bases and J by 1 base, with 7 bases between them. Germline CDR1 SGHRS, CDR2 YFSETQ. The CDR3 is 13 residues long. The CDR3 DNA sequence: TGCGCCAGCAGCCCGCCGGGCACAGATACGCAGTATTTT. Protein: CASSPPGTDTQYF.

CDR3 DNA: TGTGCCAGCAGCCAAGATCTTAACAGCTTAATGAACACTGAAGCTTTCTTT. Translating gives CASSQDLNSLMNTEAFF. The rearrangement joins TRBV3-1 (or the pseudogene TRBV3-2) to TRBJ1-1; D not certain. The germline gives CDR1 LGHDT, CDR2 YNNKEL (reference sequence). V lost 0 bases, J lost 0 bases, and 14 bases lay in between. The CDR3 is made up of 17 amino acids.

The V gene is TRBV7-8, the J gene TRBJ2-2; 9 bases are a match to TRBD1. Per germline, CDR1 SGHVS and CDR2 FQNEAQ. The CDR3 runs to 15 residues. The ends lost 5 bases at V and 7 bases at J; junction bases unmatched: 8. In DNA, the CDR3 is TGTGCCAGCAGCCCGACAGGGGGACAGGGCGGGGAGCTGTTTTTT. Translating gives CASSPTGGQGGELFF.

J is TRBJ2-1 and V is TRBV28; the D gene is possibly TRBD2 (5 bases). V was clipped by 4 bases and J by 4 bases, with 14 bases between them. The CDR3 has 15 residues. Germline lookup yields CDR1 MDHEN and CDR2 SYDVKM. The CDR3 loop reads CASSSRAAIYNEQFF. The CDR3, as DNA: TGTGCCAGCAGTTCGAGGGCCGCCATTTACAATGAGCAGTTCTTC.

The chain carries TRBV19 and TRBJ2-2, with TRBD2 identical over 9 bases. CDR1 LNHDA and CDR2 SQIVND come from the germline V gene (reference sequence). The CDR3 loop spans 17 amino acids. The J segment lost 8 bases and the V segment lost 3 bases, leaving 13 bases of the junction unmatched. The DNA of the CDR3 is TGTGCCAGTAGTATCCCCGCGGGGGGAGCGGGAGGAGGGGAGCTGTTTTTT. Translated: CASSIPAGGAGGGELFF.

The genes are TRBV28 and TRBJ2-1, with D perhaps TRBD2 (6 bases). The germline V and J ends were trimmed by 3 bases and 2 bases, with 11 bases remaining between them. The CDR3 sequence is 15 residues long. Per germline, CDR1 MDHEN and CDR2 SYDVKM. In DNA form, the CDR3 reads TGTGCCAGCAGTTTGGACGGGAGTCCCTACAATGAGCAGTTCTTC. This codes for CASSLDGSPYNEQFF.

This clone was seen a few times. The CDR3 protein is CASSQGIGAGNQPQHF. CDR3 bases: TGCGCCAGCAGCCAAGGGATTGGAGCGGGCAATCAGCCCCAGCATTTT. V gene TRBV4-1 combines with J gene TRBJ1-5, with D unclear. Germline assignment: CDR1 MGHRA and CDR2 YSYEKL. The germline V and J ends were trimmed by 1 base and 2 bases, with 12 bases remaining between them. The CDR3 totals 16 residues.

This sequence joins TRBV6-6 and TRBJ2-5, with TRBD2 matching 7 bases. Unmatched junction bases numbered 13, after V lost 7 bases and J lost 5 bases. Germline values: CDR1 MNHNY, CDR2 SVGAGI (reference sequence). The CDR3 has 15 residues. The CDR3 loop reads CASTPTRGVGETQYF. The CDR3 DNA reads TGTGCCAGCACTCCCACTCGGGGGGTTGGGGAGACCCAGTACTTC.

The chain uses TRBV10-2 and TRBJ1-1; D may be TRBD1 (5 bases). CDR3 length: 15 residues. Germline CDR1 reads WSHSY; CDR2 reads SAAADI. V dropped 2 bases and J dropped 4 bases, with 14 bases sitting between them. The CDR3 protein is CASSERGGAGTEAFF. CDR3 sequence (DNA): TGCGCCAGCAGTGAGCGGGGAGGGGCCGGCACTGAAGCTTTCTTT.

CDR3 bases: TGTGCCTGGAGCGGCCGGTTAGGGGGAATTTATGGAAACACCATATATTTT. Encoded protein: CAWSGRLGGIYGNTIYF. The J gene is TRBJ1-3, the V gene TRBV30; TRBD1 is a possible D gene (6 bases). CDR1 and CDR2 (germline): GTSNPN, SVGIG (reference sequence). Trimming took off 3 bases at V and 3 bases at J, with 21 bases between the two ends. This CDR3 has 17 amino acids.

The rearrangement uses TRBV28 and TRBJ1-1; TRBD1 aligns across 8 bases. CDR3 length: 15 residues. V was pared by 0 bases and J by 5 bases, with 5 bases of the junction left unmatched. CDR1 and CDR2 (germline): MDHEN, SYDVKM. The CDR3 here is CASSLWDRVNTEAFF. DNA for the CDR3: TGTGCCAGCAGTTTATGGGACAGGGTTAATACTGAAGCTTTCTTT.

This clone was seen just once. This rearrangement joins TRBV29-1 to TRBJ2-1; TRBD2 aligns across 7 bases. V shed 7 bases, J shed 12 bases, and the junction held 12 bases outside the gene matches. Germline CDR1 is SQVTM and CDR2 is ANQGSEA. The CDR3 is 12 amino acids. Here the CDR3 reads CSGGTSAETQFF. CDR3 bases: TGCAGCGGGGGAACTAGCGCCGAAACGCAGTTCTTC.